This TCR beta chain is from a study of shared clonotypes between healthy human individuals. Study context: Per-donor plates numbered three CD4 naive, three CD4 memory, two CD8 naive and one CD8 memory.

From germline, CDR1 is SGHNT and CDR2 YENEEA. Trimming removed 5 bases at V and 2 bases at J, with 16 bases between. The CDR3 runs to 15 residues. The authors split each subset's genomic DNA evenly across several immunoSEQ plates. The assay was immunoSEQ multiplex PCR, and TCRdb's table has in-frame clones only and misses some. The repertoire includes some 2 million clones, about 95% of them detected once, and around 1.2% sits in the top ten. Cells designated naive CD8 were CD45RO-negative and were positively selected for CCR7, with terminally differentiated effector memory CD45RA+ cells excluded. The TCR sequence derives from a man aged 18 to 30 in good health. The sample was naive CD8+ T cells sorted from blood. J is TRBJ2-7 and V is TRBV11-3; D might be TRBD1 (6 bases). DNA for the CDR3: TGTGCCAGCAGCCTCCCCGGACAGAGCACCTACGAGCAGTACTTC. Protein sequence: CASSLPGQSTYEQYF. The full variable domain, rest sourced from reference TRBV11-3 and TRBJ2-7, is EAGVVQSPRYKIIEKKQPVAFWCNPISGHNTLYWYLQNLGQGPELLIRYENEEAVDDSQLPKDRFSAERLKGVDSTLKIQPAELGDSAVYLCASSLPGQSTYEQYFGPGTRLTVT.